The 24 T cell receptor beta chains in this list originate from one sample, sequenced in a study of CD8 T cells in Susac syndrome (dated 2019 in TCRdb). Libraries came from the immunoSEQ multiplex PCR assay. RNA was extracted with the RNeasy kit and 0.5 to 1 ug was reverse transcribed using random hexamers. TCRdb ran its own pipeline on the public reads, namely fastp trimming at Q25 and MiXCR clone calling, and kept in-frame beta chains. One record per CDR3 amino acid sequence lists the most common genes and DNA. Recorded for this sample are approximately 74,000 distinct CDR3 sequences; 85% to 95% of them occurred a single time. Over 0.5% of the sample is held by the ten biggest clonotypes. The sample consisted of CD4+ T cells from PBMCs. The receptors were gathered from a human donor with Susac syndrome.

This clonotype occurred once. DNA for the CDR3: TGTGCCAGCAGAATCTTGGGGACCCAGTACTTC. This codes for CASRILGTQYF. The V and J genes are TRBV28 and TRBJ2-5; D unclear. Trimming left V 6 bases short and J 7 bases short, with 9 bases between. The CDR3 extends over 11 amino acids. Germline assignment: CDR1 MDHEN and CDR2 SYDVKM.

The chain uses TRBV9 and TRBJ1-3; 9 bases agree with TRBD1. J gave up 4 bases and V 4 bases, and 3 bases lay outside the gene matches. CDR1 is SGDLS, CDR2 YYNGEE, per germline. The CDR3 is 14 residues long. Here the CDR3 DNA reads TGTGCCAGCAGCAGTACAGGGGGCGGAAACACCATATATTTT. Its protein product is CASSSTGGGNTIYF.

The V gene is TRBV19, the J gene TRBJ1-5; 8 bases fit TRBD1. In germline, CDR1 is LNHDA, CDR2 SQIVND (reference sequence). J was trimmed by 9 bases and V by 4 bases; bases with no gene match: 17. CDR3 length equals 17 residues. The CDR3 region has the DNA TGTGCCAGTAGTAGTATGACAGGGGTCACCAGTTCGTGGCCCCAGCATTTT. This translates into CASSSMTGVTSSWPQHF.

The chain uses TRBV10-3 and TRBJ2-6, with TRBD1 matching over 10 bases. Unmatched junction bases numbered 2, after V lost 10 bases and J lost 2 bases. The CDR3 runs to 14 residues. Germline V gives CDR1 ENHRY, CDR2 SYGVKD. Written as DNA, the CDR3 is TGTGCCACGGGACAGGGGACTGGGGCCAACGTCCTGACTTTC. Translating gives CATGQGTGANVLTF.

J is TRBJ2-1 and V is TRBV5-1, with TRBD2 identical over 8 bases. This CDR3 is 16 amino acids long. The ends lost 4 bases at V and 2 bases at J; junction bases unmatched: 8. Germline loops: CDR1 SGHRS, CDR2 YFSETQ. The CDR3 loop reads CASSPLAGLPYNEQFF. The CDR3 DNA reads TGCGCCAGCAGCCCTCTAGCGGGTTTACCCTACAATGAGCAGTTCTTC.

The chain uses TRBV19 and TRBJ2-1; D gene unclear. The CDR3 is made up of 16 amino acids. Trimming shortened V by 2 bases and J by 0 bases, and 11 bases separated the two germline ends. Germline V CDR1 and CDR2: LNHDA, SQIVND (reference sequence). CDR3: CASSIKALSSYNEQFF. DNA of the CDR3: TGTGCCAGTAGTATAAAAGCGTTGAGCTCCTACAATGAGCAGTTCTTC.

The rearrangement uses TRBV19 and TRBJ1-1; D is ambiguous. Germline CDR1 LNHDA, CDR2 SQIVND (reference sequence). The CDR3 is 16 residues long. The V end was cut by 0 bases, the J end by 2 bases, with 13 bases between. The CDR3 spells CASSIDGPLGNTEAFF. CDR3 nucleotide sequence: TGTGCCAGTAGTATAGACGGCCCTTTGGGTAACACTGAAGCTTTCTTT.

The J gene is TRBJ2-3, the V gene TRBV11-2; weak D call: TRBD1 (6 bases). From germline, CDR1 is SGHAT and CDR2 FQNNGV. V dropped 5 bases and J dropped 0 bases, with 9 bases sitting between them. The CDR3 sequence is 14 residues long. The CDR3 coding sequence is TGTGCCAGCAGCCCAGGGGCTAGCACAGATACGCAGTATTTT. Encoded protein: CASSPGASTDTQYF. Complete variable domain (other parts from reference TRBV11-2 and TRBJ2-3): EAGVAQSPRYKIIEKRQSVAFWCNPISGHATLYWYQQILGQGPKLLIQFQNNGVVDDSQLPKDRFSAERLKGVDSTLKIQPAKLEDSAVYLCASSPGASTDTQYFGPGTRLTVL.

CDR3 sequence: CASSQRTTEAFF. CDR3 bases: TGTGCCAGCAGCCAACGAACCACTGAAGCTTTCTTT. The chain recombines TRBV3-1 with TRBJ1-1, with D unclear. With 2 bases removed from V and 4 bases from J, the gap between germline ends came to 5 bases. Germline CDR1 is LGHDT and CDR2 is YNNKEL (reference sequence). The CDR3 sequence is 12 residues long.

Only one count was recorded for this clonotype. J is TRBJ1-1 and V is TRBV5-1, with D unresolved. CDR3 length equals 17 residues. The V and J ends lost 2 bases and 2 bases respectively, with 19 bases between them. Germline V lookup: CDR1 SGHRS, CDR2 YFSETQ. CDR3 amino acids: CASSLIVPSIPNTEAFF. Written as DNA, the CDR3 is TGCGCCAGCAGCTTAATCGTGCCCTCAATACCCAACACTGAAGCTTTCTTT.

The CDR3 DNA sequence: TGTGCCAGCAGTTACTCGATCGGGTCCTACGAGCAGTACTTC. Translating it yields CASSYSIGSYEQYF. The genes are TRBV6-2 or TRBV6-3 and TRBJ2-7; D call uncertain. Per germline, CDR1 MNHEY and CDR2 SVGEGT. The CDR3 is 14 residues long. V was cut by 0 bases and J by 1 base, with 7 bases left in between.

This clonotype was counted between two and nine times. The rearrangement uses TRBV5-4 and TRBJ1-2; TRBD1 matches at 8 bases. V was clipped by 6 bases and J by 4 bases; unmatched bases: 8. From germline, CDR1 is SGHNT and CDR2 YYREEE (reference sequence). CDR3 length: 14 amino acids. The CDR3: CASTMDRVSYGYTF. In DNA, the CDR3 is TGTGCCAGCACGATGGACAGGGTATCCTATGGCTACACCTTC.

In regard to this clonotype: The junction departs from germline at one end; a sequencing error may be responsible. The chain couples TRBV7-9 to TRBJ2-4; 13 nucleotides agree with TRBD2. The CDR3 totals 13 residues. Germline V lookup: CDR1 SEHNR, CDR2 FQNEAQ (reference sequence). The CDR3: CASSIGTSGTWDF. The CDR3 bases are TGTGCCAGCAGCATCGGGACTAGCGGGACCTGGGACTTC.

J is TRBJ2-5 and V is TRBV5-6; 10 bases agree with TRBD1. V gave up 4 bases and J gave up 5 bases; unmatched junction bases: 8. CDR1 is SGHDT, CDR2 YYEEEE, per germline. CDR3 length: 15 amino acids. CDR3 residues: CASSAGDRGAETQYF. DNA of the CDR3: TGTGCCAGCAGCGCGGGGGACAGGGGAGCGGAGACCCAGTACTTC.

The chain joins TRBV29-1 to TRBJ1-1; a possible D gene is TRBD1 (6 bases). With 7 bases removed from V and 1 base from J, the gap between germline ends came to 13 bases. This CDR3 contains 13 residues. Germline-derived CDR1 and CDR2 are SQVTM and ANQGSEA. This CDR3 is CSGSQGSNTEAFF. In nucleotides, the CDR3 is TGCAGCGGCAGTCAGGGGTCGAACACTGAAGCTTTCTTT.

V usage is TRBV18 and J usage is TRBJ2-2, with a tentative D call TRBD1 (6 bases). This CDR3 contains 14 residues. Germline-derived CDR1 and CDR2 are KGHSH and LQKENI. Trimming left V 3 bases short and J 7 bases short, with 12 bases between. DNA of the CDR3: TGTGCCAGCTCACCGGGGGCTAGAGACGGGGAGCTGTTTTTT. It translates to CASSPGARDGELFF.

This sequence joins TRBV7-9 and TRBJ1-5; D is uncertain. The V end lost 5 bases, the J end lost 1 base, and 12 bases lay between the germline ends. CDR3 size: 15 residues. Per the germline V gene, CDR1 is SEHNR and CDR2 is FQNEAQ (reference sequence). In nucleotides, the CDR3 is TGTGCCAGCAGCCGCGGACTGGACAGCAATCAGCCCCAGCATTTT. This gives the protein CASSRGLDSNQPQHF.

V gene TRBV12-3 or TRBV12-4 combines with J gene TRBJ1-6; TRBD1 matches at 8 bases. The length of the CDR3 is 13 residues. V dropped 6 bases and J dropped 8; count of bases not matched to a gene: 3. Here the CDR3 reads CASRGQEHSPLHF. CDR3 DNA sequence: TGTGCCAGCAGGGGACAGGAGCATTCACCCCTCCACTTT.

This chain joins TRBV5-1 and TRBJ1-4; 8 nucleotides align to TRBD1. The CDR3 is 14 amino acids. J was trimmed by 4 bases and V by 5 bases; bases with no gene match: 4. CDR1 is SGHRS, CDR2 YFSETQ, per germline. CDR3 nucleotides: TGCGCCAGCAGAAGAGGACAGGGTAATGAAAAACTGTTTTTT. Translating gives CASRRGQGNEKLFF.

This chain connects TRBV29-1 to TRBJ2-7; TRBD2 agrees at 10 bases. V shed 4 bases, J shed 2 bases, and the junction held 5 bases outside the gene matches. Germline V gene lookup returns CDR1 SQVTM and CDR2 ANQGSEA. The CDR3 extends over 14 amino acids. The CDR3 loop is CSVAASGGTYEQYF. The CDR3 DNA is TGCAGCGTTGCCGCTAGCGGGGGAACCTACGAGCAGTACTTC.

V is TRBV18 and J is TRBJ2-2, with D possibly matching TRBD2 (5 bases). The CDR3 sequence is 14 residues long. Germline values: CDR1 KGHSH, CDR2 LQKENI. Trimming shortened V by 3 bases and J by 4 bases, and 9 bases separated the two germline ends. CDR3 protein: CASSPQAGTGELFF. The CDR3 coding sequence is TGTGCCAGCTCACCCCAGGCGGGCACCGGGGAGCTGTTTTTT.

This chain connects TRBV6-1 to TRBJ2-7, with D perhaps matching TRBD1 (6 bases). The CDR3 is 14 amino acids. Looked up from germline, CDR1 is MNHNS and CDR2 is SASEGT. V was cut by 3 bases and J by 2 bases, with 11 bases left in between. The CDR3 bases are TGTGCCAGCAGTGACAAACAGGGCACCTACGAGCAGTACTTC. Translated: CASSDKQGTYEQYF.

The V call is TRBV18, the J call TRBJ2-1; a possible D gene is TRBD2 (6 bases). Germline CDR1 is KGHSH and CDR2 is LQKENI. The germline V and J ends were trimmed by 3 bases and 2 bases, with 14 bases remaining between them. CDR3 length: 16 residues. The CDR3, as DNA: TGTGCCAGCTCACCCCCGGGACTGGGAGCCTACAATGAGCAGTTCTTC. It yields the protein CASSPPGLGAYNEQFF.

The chain uses TRBV2 and TRBJ2-7; 7 nucleotides align to TRBD2. Germline V lookup: CDR1 SNHLY, CDR2 FYNNEI. This CDR3 is 15 amino acids long. Trimming removed 4 bases from V and 6 bases from J; junction bases left unmatched: 12. The DNA of the CDR3 is TGTGCCAGCAGTGTCACCGGCGGGACTAAGGGCGAGCAGTACTTC. This encodes CASSVTGGTKGEQYF.